This entry describes one T cell receptor (beta chain). Authors' analysis steps: By means of reference gene primer amplification, nucleated cell counts were estimated. The table came from immunoSEQ multiplex PCR; TCRdb's copy has only in-frame clones and leaves some out. That table supplies the V and J calls and clone size; D and trimming were determined from the DNA. Counted here are tens of thousands of clones, 83% occurring once; the ten biggest clones make up approximately 25%. The data stem from a study of blood T cell repertoires in COVID-19. About the study: Both acute and convalescent COVID-19 samples were obtained from the United States, Italy and Spain. PBMCs, B-cell-depleted T cells, or T cells provided the cDNA or gDNA that made up the material.

The junction had 9 bases not matched to a gene; V was cut back by 2 bases and J by 6 bases. From germline, CDR1 is SQVTM and CDR2 ANQGSEA. This CDR3 is built from 15 residues. The sequencing sample was made of peripheral blood. V usage is TRBV29-1 and J usage is TRBJ1-3; 8 nucleotides match TRBD1. The sequence was obtained from a human donor in a cohort sampled during active COVID-19. In nucleotides, the CDR3 is TGCAGCGTTGAACCCCGCTCAGGGGGCGCAAACACCATATATTTT. This encodes CSVEPRSGGANTIYF.